The entry below gives a single T cell receptor beta chain sequence along with its context. The entry originates in a study of cytomegalovirus exposure and HLA in healthy donors. This PCR relied on a set of 60 Vbeta primers and 13 Jbeta primers. Assay used: immunoSEQ multiplex PCR; TCRdb lists only in-frame clones, some missing. The sample has fewer than 90,000 clones; less than 80% are singletons. Germline values: CDR1 SGHRS, CDR2 YFSETQ. The CDR3 spans 16 residues. V dropped 0 bases and J dropped 3 bases, with 16 bases sitting between them. This rearrangement joins TRBV5-1 to TRBJ2-7; a weak D match, TRBD1 (6 bases). This clonotype was obtained from a male donor in good health and CMV-seronegative. The sequenced material came from PBMCs. CDR3 residues: CASSLGGGQGVYEQYF. The CDR3 nucleotides read TGCGCCAGCAGCTTGGGAGGGGGTCAGGGCGTCTACGAGCAGTACTTC.